This T cell receptor (beta chain) was retrieved from a study of blood T cell repertoires in COVID-19. Whole-study context: Cohort 3 donors counted as recovered after two negative PCRs, clearance, or resolved symptoms.

The authors' processing: Cell counts per sample came from amplifying reference gene primers. Sequenced by immunoSEQ multiplex PCR; TCRdb stores in-frame clones only, minus some. V and J calls and clone size are those listed in that table; D and trimming were worked out from the DNA. Of about 280,000 clones in the sample, roughly 91% were seen once. Germline CDR1 SGHAT, CDR2 FQNNGV. Between the trimmed V and J ends, which lost 5 bases and 8 bases, there was a span of 10 bases. This CDR3 spans 13 amino acids. The source of this sequence is a woman in her sixties in a cohort exposed to, infected with or recovered from COVID-19 (not recorded which). V gene TRBV11-2 combines with J gene TRBJ1-6; D not certain. The sample comprised PBMCs or T cells enriched from blood (not recorded which). The DNA for the CDR3 is TGTGCCAGCAGCCCGAGAACCGATTCACCCCTCCACTTT. Amino acid sequence: CASSPRTDSPLHF.